This T cell receptor beta chain was retrieved from a study of cytomegalovirus exposure and HLA in healthy donors. Study-level findings and limits: Sequencing depth across donors, presence/absence analyses assumed, was roughly uniform.

CDR3 length equals 16 residues. The ends lost 5 bases at V and 5 bases at J; junction bases unmatched: 11. Germline lookup yields CDR1 SGHTA and CDR2 FQGNSA. In regard to this clone: The antigen remains unidentified.

Both 60 Vbeta primers and 13 Jbeta primers went into the PCR. Here immunoSEQ multiplex PCR was the method, and the copy in TCRdb shows in-frame clones only, minus some. The sample records roughly 120,000 clones, less than 65% being singletons. The sequence was collected from a man in his forties in good health and CMV-seropositive. The sequencing sample was made of PBMCs. The V call is TRBV7-2, the J call TRBJ1-4; 7 nucleotides agree with TRBD1. CDR3 DNA: TGTGCCAGCAGCCCGCAATCGGGGACAGTCAATGAAAAACTGTTTTTT. This gives the protein CASSPQSGTVNEKLFF.